What follows is one T cell receptor beta chain and its context. Many counts were recorded for this clonotype. Its antigen has not been determined. Per-base quality was not reported, and no clone a single base away is much larger than it. The entry originates in a study of T cells in Graves' hyperthyroidism and ophthalmopathy (dated by TCRdb to the late 2010s). About the study as a whole: Peripheral blood samples were taken at the time of initial diagnosis, prior to any treatment. To identify TCR V-J signatures that set the groups apart, the researchers used a discovery cohort of roughly 100 patients, made up of 43 with Graves' ophthalmopathy and about 60 with stable Graves' hyperthyroidism. Whether ophthalmopathy could be predicted prospectively was tested in an independent validation cohort made up of 18 to 20 hyperthyroidism patients plus 17 patients who later progressed to ophthalmopathy. The roughly 99 discovery patients were divided at random into training and test sets in a 7:3 ratio. In roughly six Graves' hyperthyroidism patients, the study also compared T-cell repertoires from thyroid tissue with T-cell repertoires from blood. After blood sampling, hyperthyroidism patients were treated with methimazole at a starting dose of 30 mg daily, and ophthalmopathy patients were treated with high-dose intravenous methylprednisolone. According to the paper, TCR Vbeta CDR3 sequencing was carried out on about 140 peripheral blood samples, which came from under 50 ophthalmopathy, fewer than 80 hyperthyroidism and approximately 17 progressor patients.

Moderately to severely active disease, a Clinical Activity Score of at least 3, a NOSPECS grade of at least 4, and a duration under 3 months were present in ophthalmopathy patients. Any patient with an uncontrolled infection, another autoimmune disease, pregnancy or lactation was excluded. Diagnoses were established on the basis of clinical symptoms, serum thyroxine and TRAb, thyroid ultrasound, and orbital computed tomography. Ficoll-Paque density gradient centrifugation was used to isolate PBMCs from approximately 10 ml of fresh peripheral blood. Trizol reagent was used to extract total RNA, and RNA quality was then checked on an Agilent 2100 Bioanalyzer. The CDR3 measures 13 amino acids from cysteine to phenylalanine. Only the CDR3 DNA stays, 39 bases, in frame from base 1. Per the germline V gene (reference sequence), SEHNR is the CDR1 and FQNEAQ is the CDR2. The junction carries 10 bases between V and J, which are trimmed by 3 bases and 7 bases respectively.

TCR beta CDR3 regions were amplified from RNA transcripts. The first round of RT-PCR for the TCR CDR3 was performed with the HTBI primer set and the Qiagen OneStep RT-PCR kit. Libraries were constructed in a second round of multiplex PCR, after which size selection and purification were performed. The libraries were sequenced on an Illumina HiSeq2000 using paired-end 100 bp reads. The authors' analysis ran thus. Raw data were processed with SOAPnuke, discarding reads with adapters, uncalled bases, mean Phred below 15, or no exact constant-primer or identifier match. COPE v1.2.5 was used to merge the high-quality paired reads, and each unique nucleotide sequence was defined as a clonotype. MiTCR v1.1 was used to align the clonotypes against IMGT TRBV, TRBD and TRBJ reference segments. The analysis included only V-J combinations with a frequency above 0.0001, which together covered approximately 99% of the repertoires. A TCS score was defined as the ratio of F50 (clonal expansion) to E x V (chaos), with BLOSUM62-based TCRdist applied between CDR3 peptides within each V-J. Welch's t-statistics and random forest reduced 514 V-J features to fewer than 15, which were used in a naive Bayes classifier (R e1071). The public reads were run again by TCRdb, first through fastp at Q25 and then through MiXCR, and only productive beta chains were kept. Every entry covers one CDR3 protein and lists the most common genes and DNA from its rows. The V and J calls come from TCRdb's annotation, not from the publication. The sample table contains roughly 600,000 distinct CDR3 sequences; only one count was recorded for about 14% of them. The leading ten clones occupy around 13% of the sample.

What the authors observed across the whole study: During validation, the model predicted progression to ophthalmopathy a median of approximately 6 months ahead of onset, with almost 71% sensitivity and roughly 75% specificity. A 13 V-J signature model separated ophthalmopathy from stable hyperthyroidism, with approximately 86% sensitivity and about 81% specificity in cross-validation and 80%/75% in testing. Sample size was not statistically predetermined, and blinding of investigators to group allocation was not performed. Most expanded thyroid clonotypes (frequency above 0.001) were also detected in blood, suggesting blood repertoires may reflect thyroid immune responses.

The TCR originated in a woman aged 45-65 years with Graves' ophthalmopathy. Sequencing used blood. This sequence uses TRBV7-9 and TRBJ2-1; no D segment can be confidently identified. This receptor has the CDR3 CASSFNSLNEQFF. Here is the DNA: TGTGCCAGCAGCTTTAATTCTCTTAATGAGCAGTTCTTC.